One sample yielded the 6 T cell receptor beta chains listed below, sequenced in a study of response to subunit inactivated influenza vaccine. Each CDR3 protein is one row after TCRdb ran MiXCR on the RT-PCR reads. The sample shows some 540,000 distinct CDR3 sequences, under 30% of them seen only once. These data are also associated with another study on T cells expressing NK-cell markers. That study reports: Generation of TCR beta cDNA was performed by 5'RACE template switching incorporating UMIs.

Material: CD4+ T cells sorted from PBMCs, obtained 11 to 12 days after vaccination. The source of these receptors is a man in his fifties or sixties who received an inactivated influenza vaccine.

This clonotype was observed many times. The rearrangement joins TRBV29-1 to TRBJ2-5, with TRBD2 as a possible D gene (5 bases). Per the germline V gene, CDR1 is SQVTM and CDR2 is ANQGSEA. The CDR3 loop spans 14 amino acids. The ends were cut back, 0 bases at V and 2 bases at J, with 10 bases in the middle. CDR3 residues: CSVEEGGGQETQYF. DNA of the CDR3: TGCAGCGTTGAAGAAGGAGGCGGACAAGAGACCCAGTACTTC.

The CDR3 region is CASSPNGPIGGMAYGYTF. The CDR3 bases are TGTGCCAGCAGCCCAAATGGACCGATAGGGGGGATGGCCTATGGCTACACCTTC. V usage is TRBV11-2 and J usage is TRBJ1-2; D is possibly TRBD1 (6 bases). This CDR3 comprises 18 residues. Germline CDR1 and CDR2: SGHAT and FQNNGV. V lost 5 bases and J lost 4, with 26 bases in between.

The DNA for the CDR3 is TGTGCCAGCAGTTACGGTGAAAAACTGTTTTTT. Protein: CASSYGEKLFF. The V gene is TRBV6-6, the J gene TRBJ1-4; D call uncertain. Germline CDR1 and CDR2: MNHNY and SVGAGI (reference sequence). The CDR3 length is 11 residues. The V and J ends lost 2 bases and 7 bases respectively, with 2 bases between them.

There are many counts of this clonotype. The J gene is TRBJ2-1, the V gene TRBV29-1; TRBD2 aligns across 7 bases. Germline lookup yields CDR1 SQVTM and CDR2 ANQGSEA. This CDR3 region has 12 residues. V was pared by 7 bases and J by 8 bases, with 8 bases of the junction left unmatched. The CDR3 sequence is CSAPVTSDEQFF. The CDR3 DNA reads TGCAGCGCTCCCGTCACTAGCGATGAGCAGTTCTTC.

The gene calls are TRBV5-5 and TRBJ1-5; D unresolved. CDR3 length: 15 amino acids. Germline values: CDR1 SGHKS, CDR2 YYEKEE (reference sequence). With 0 bases removed from V and 0 bases from J, the gap between germline ends came to 7 bases. In nucleotides, the CDR3 is TGTGCCAGCAGCTTGGACAATCATAGCAATCAGCCCCAGCATTTT. Residues: CASSLDNHSNQPQHF.

This clonotype came up once. The genes are TRBV20-1 and TRBJ2-5, with a possible D match to TRBD1 (5 bases). The V gene's germline CDR1 is DFQATT and CDR2 SNEGSKA (reference sequence). The V end lost 3 bases, the J end lost 0 bases, and 11 bases lay between the germline ends. CDR3 length equals 14 residues. CDR3 loop: CSARGLAYQETQYF. The DNA of the CDR3 is TGCAGTGCTAGGGGGCTCGCGTACCAAGAGACCCAGTACTTC.